The clone carrying this T cell receptor beta chain was seen more than once but under ten times. These data originate in a study of blood T cell repertoires in COVID-19. Background on the study: COVID-19 samples collected from the United States, Italy and Spain covered acute and convalescent phases. PBMCs, B-cell-depleted T cells, or T cells were the source of the cDNA or gDNA that made up the material.

Original methodology: Estimated nucleated cell counts came from reference gene primer amplification. Some clones are missing from TCRdb's copy, which holds only in-frame ones; the method was immunoSEQ multiplex PCR. V, J and clone size were drawn from that table, and D and trimming were deduced from the DNA. This repertoire shows over 250,000 clones, 75% to 90% found once; its top ten account for 11%. The CDR3 spans 15 residues. Trimming took 1 base from V and 4 from J, leaving 10 bases between them. The germline V gene encodes CDR1 MGHRA and CDR2 YSYEKL. The chain links TRBV4-1 to TRBJ1-4; D is ambiguous. Sequenced input: peripheral blood. This TCR came from a woman aged 70-85 years with acute or convalescent COVID-19. CDR3 protein: CASSQVRGYNEKLFF. CDR3 DNA: TGCGCCAGCAGCCAAGTTCGCGGATATAATGAAAAACTGTTTTTT.